Listed below are T cell receptor beta chains from one sample, sequenced in a study of regulatory T cells in long-lasting Graves disease. MiXCR was run by TCRdb on the multiplex PCR reads, yielding one entry per CDR3 protein. The sample yields 400,000 to 500,000 distinct CDR3 sequences, roughly 15% seen once. The data also belong to a second study, concerning T cells in Graves' hyperthyroidism and ophthalmopathy.

This sample comprised peripheral blood mononuclear cells (PBMCs), obtained at new diagnosis, from a patient treated with antithyroid drugs. The receptors shown here come from a woman under 30 with Graves disease. Both conserved end residues are trimmed from each CDR3. A D gene is named only where the DNA matches it firmly.

J gene	V gene	D gene	CDR3 protein
TRBJ2-1	TRBV29-1	TRBD2	SVVLAGGPSYNEQF
TRBJ2-7	TRBV2	TRBD1	ASRPTGVGTYEQY
TRBJ2-7	TRBV6-2/TRBV6-3	NA	ASKSYEQY
TRBJ2-2	TRBV12-3/TRBV12-4	NA	ASSFVSSNTGELF
TRBJ2-2	TRBV12-3/TRBV12-4	NA	ASQYSGELF
TRBJ2-1	TRBV2	NA	ASSLAVLGNEQF
TRBJ2-5	TRBV29-1	NA	SVDGGVGETQY
TRBJ1-1	TRBV28	NA	ASSLILNTEAF
TRBJ2-1	TRBV7-6	NA	ASSLGSGLARDEQF
TRBJ2-7	TRBV5-1	TRBD2	ASSLEGSPSGD
TRBJ1-6	TRBV18	TRBD1	ASSPRDRGSPLH
TRBJ2-7	TRBV6-5	TRBD1	ASSFGQGTYEQY
TRBJ2-7	TRBV3-1	TRBD2	ASSQDLAGSYEQY
TRBJ1-1	TRBV7-8	NA	ASSLNSPNTEAF
TRBJ2-3	TRBV28	TRBD1	ASSSRTGGLDTQY
NA	TRBV29-1	TRBD1	SVEGGQVERVINEQY
TRBJ1-1	TRBV30	NA	AWGDRTEAF
TRBJ2-1	TRBV29-1	TRBD2	SGGLAGTYNEQF
TRBJ2-2	TRBV12-3/TRBV12-4	NA	ASSLVPGTDTGELF
TRBJ1-3	TRBV2	TRBD1	ASILDRGSSGNTIY
TRBJ2-2	TRBV5-1	NA	ASSRPGVEGELF
TRBJ2-7	TRBV20-1	TRBD1	SAQTGLLVNEQY
TRBJ2-1	TRBV6-2/TRBV6-3	NA	ASTTGPFSYNEQF
TRBJ2-1	TRBV9	TRBD2	ASSQLGTKPGLAGDNEQF
TRBJ1-3	TRBV7-9	NA	ASSLPSFGDTIY
TRBJ2-7	TRBV9	NA	ASSVAGEDEQY
TRBJ2-7	TRBV19	TRBD2	ASMDSGYAYEQY
TRBJ2-1	TRBV27	NA	ASSWGEVNEQF
TRBJ2-2	TRBV28	NA	ASVRVTGELF
TRBJ2-1	TRBV24-1	TRBD1	ATSDLGTDNEQF
TRBJ2-7	TRBV12-3/TRBV12-4	TRBD2	ASSPSLAGAYEQY
TRBJ1-2	TRBV20-1	TRBD1	SAPRRQGAHGYT
TRBJ2-1	TRBV6-2/TRBV6-3	TRBD2	ASSHPAGEEF
TRBJ1-1	TRBV2	TRBD1	ASSRQGANTEAF
TRBJ2-3	TRBV10-3	TRBD2	AIGGSGIDTQY
TRBJ2-7	TRBV25-1	NA	ASSDPGGVLYEQY
TRBJ2-1	TRBV27	TRBD2	ASSPVAGHYNEQF
TRBJ1-3	TRBV13	NA	ASGRGSGNTIY
TRBJ2-1	TRBV20-1	NA	SADQWGEGANEQF
TRBJ2-7	TRBV9	NA	ASSVETGDYEQY
TRBJ2-3	TRBV5-4	TRBD2	ASSWLTSGRVDTQY
TRBJ2-5	TRBV6-1	NA	ASTQSGGPKTQY
TRBJ1-1	TRBV30	NA	AWSGGMNTEAF
TRBJ1-2	TRBV12-3/TRBV12-4	TRBD1	ASSLGTGRGYT
TRBJ2-1	TRBV7-2	TRBD2	ASSFGLAGAMF
TRBJ2-7	TRBV6-2/TRBV6-3	TRBD1	ASSYIPGGFEQY
TRBJ1-1	TRBV5-1	NA	ASSLELGGSLNTEAF
TRBJ2-7	TRBV27	TRBD2	ASSLTSGTTYEQY
TRBJ1-6	TRBV5-1	NA	ASHRDINSPLH
TRBJ1-2	TRBV11-2	NA	ASSPGIPLFYGYT
TRBJ2-7	TRBV4-1	NA	ASSQVRDLSYEQY
TRBJ2-3	TRBV12-3/TRBV12-4	TRBD1	ASSLTGQNAQY
TRBJ2-7	TRBV14	NA	ASSQDQGSFPYEQY
TRBJ2-7	TRBV7-2	TRBD1	ASHDRGQYGQY